This T cell receptor (beta chain) was captured by sequencing in a study of blood T cell repertoires in COVID-19. Overall study: The United States, Italy and Spain supplied acute and convalescent COVID-19 samples. In each case, the material was cDNA or gDNA derived from T cells, B-cell-depleted T cells, or PBMCs.

V lost 4 bases and J lost 5, with 12 bases in between. CDR1 and CDR2 (germline): LGHDT, YNNKEL (reference sequence). CDR3 length equals 15 residues. Authors' data handling: Amplification of reference gene primers provided the estimated nucleated cell counts. Here immunoSEQ multiplex PCR was the method, and the copy in TCRdb shows in-frame clones only, minus some. That table furnishes V, J and clone size, whereas the DNA furnished D and trimming. The sample has 60,000 to 70,000 clones, approximately 91% seen once; the top ten hold over 10%. This sequence originates from a human donor with active COVID-19. The donor label of this sample is uncertain. The sequenced sample was peripheral blood. The J gene is TRBJ1-6, the V gene TRBV3-1 (or the pseudogene TRBV3-2); no reliable D call. The CDR3 DNA follows: TGTGCCAGCAGCCGAGCAGGATCTGATAATTCACCCCTCCACTTT. Translating it yields CASSRAGSDNSPLHF.